The T cell receptor beta chain under discussion was sequenced for a study of human T cells and chemical hapten exposure. Looking at the study overall: The variation in per-sample TCR yields arose mainly from small differences in pooled library volumes.

With 2 bases removed from V and 2 bases from J, the gap between germline ends came to 12 bases. CDR1 is MNHEY, CDR2 SVGAGI, per germline. The CDR3 contains 15 residues. Time point defined: pre-sensitization, week 0. Treatment denoted: therapeutic diphenylcyclopropenone sensitization with weekly scalp DPC. This clonotype has ten or more counts. In TCRdb, the RACE reads were re-called with MiXCR into one record per CDR3 protein. This table holds 350,000 to 450,000 distinct CDR3 sequences, 4% to 6% found once. The receptor was derived from a woman aged 45 to 65 with alopecia areata. Some clones in this sample may be carry-over from other donors' samples. The chain employs TRBV6-5 and TRBJ1-1; D unclear. This specimen consisted of whole blood, obtained in connection with sensitization to the hapten diphenylcyclopropenone (DPC). The CDR3, as DNA: TGTGCCAGCAGTTACGATCGGCAGCCAAACACTGAAGCTTTCTTT. Protein: CASSYDRQPNTEAFF.